This passage covers 9 T cell receptor beta chains from one sample sequenced in a study of T cell repertoires in cytomegalovirus infection. Antigens of these TCRs are unknown. In TCRdb, the reads were re-called with MiXCR into one record per CDR3 protein. The profile shows around 100,000 distinct CDR3 sequences, roughly 9.1% of them singletons. The source material was PBMCs, sequenced either directly or after in vitro stimulation (not recorded which). Receptors were obtained from a human donor in good health (CMV status not recorded). Some clones in this sample may be carry-over from other donors' samples.

This sequence joins TRBV4-3 and TRBJ2-2, with D perhaps matching TRBD1 (5 bases). The CDR3 is 14 residues long. Per germline, CDR1 LGHNA and CDR2 YSLEER. Deletions cut 6 bases from V and 0 bases from J, with 8 bases between. The CDR3 nucleotides read TGCGCCAGCAGTGTGACAGCGAACACCGGGGAGCTGTTTTTT. Its translation: CASSVTANTGELFF.

This clonotype turned up a few times. The chain couples TRBV28 to TRBJ2-1; a possible D gene is TRBD2 (6 bases). Per germline, CDR1 MDHEN and CDR2 SYDVKM. Trimming took 6 bases from V and 1 from J, leaving 13 bases between them. CDR3 length: 15 amino acids. The chain's CDR3 is CASRGTSPSYNEQFF. The CDR3 DNA follows: TGTGCCAGCAGGGGAACTAGCCCTTCCTACAATGAGCAGTTCTTC.

Ten or more counts support this clonotype. CDR3 residues: CASSHSGTRNTEAFF. The CDR3, as DNA: TGCGCCAGCAGCCACTCAGGGACACGCAACACTGAAGCTTTCTTT. The V call is TRBV4-3, the J call TRBJ1-1; D perhaps matches TRBD1 (6 bases). The CDR3 is made up of 15 amino acids. V was pared by 3 bases and J by 2 bases, with 13 bases between. Germline V lookup: CDR1 LGHNA, CDR2 YSLEER.

The V and J genes are TRBV29-1 and TRBJ2-1; D may be TRBD2 (6 bases). Germline CDR1 SQVTM, CDR2 ANQGSEA. V was clipped by 2 bases and J by 5 bases, with 13 bases between them. The CDR3 loop spans 14 amino acids. The CDR3 sequence is CSVEIRWGDNEQFF. CDR3 sequence (DNA): TGCAGCGTTGAAATCCGGTGGGGGGACAATGAGCAGTTCTTC.

The chain uses TRBV7-9 and TRBJ1-6; 7 bases are shared with TRBD1. The J segment lost 6 bases and the V segment lost 5 bases, leaving 7 bases of the junction unmatched. The CDR3 extends over 15 amino acids. Germline V gene data show CDR1 as SEHNR and CDR2 as FQNEAQ (reference sequence). The CDR3 loop is CASSLRDSANSPLHF. The CDR3 coding sequence is TGTGCCAGCAGCCTTCGGGACAGTGCTAATTCACCCCTCCACTTT.

This clonotype has a handful of counts. CDR3 DNA: TGTGCCAGCAGTCGCACTCGGGCTAGCGGGAGCACAGATACGCAGTATTTT. Translated: CASSRTRASGSTDTQYF. V gene TRBV6-5 combines with J gene TRBJ2-3; 8 bases line up with TRBD2. CDR3 length equals 17 residues. Germline CDR1 and CDR2: MNHEY and SVGAGI. Germline trimming cut 5 bases from V and 0 bases from J; bases unmatched to any gene: 10.

This clonotype showed up many times. The rearrangement links TRBV7-2 to TRBJ2-3; D is possibly TRBD2 (5 bases). Germline CDR1 and CDR2: SGHTA and FQGNSA. CDR3 length: 14 amino acids. The V end lost 7 bases, the J end lost 2 bases, and 13 bases lay between the germline ends. The CDR3, as DNA: TGTGCCAGCAACCACGGACTGAACACAGATACGCAGTATTTT. This gives the protein CASNHGLNTDTQYF.

This clonotype was seen many times. This rearrangement joins TRBV24-1 to TRBJ2-1, with TRBD2 matching over 10 bases. Germline V gene lookup returns CDR1 KGHDR and CDR2 SFDVKD. V was pared by 9 bases and J by 8 bases, with 12 bases of the junction left unmatched. CDR3 size: 15 residues. The DNA for the CDR3 is TGTGCCACCGGGCAATCTAGCGGGAGTATCGATGAGCAGTTCTTC. Translated, it gives CATGQSSGSIDEQFF.

The genes are TRBV7-2 and TRBJ1-4; 8 nucleotides line up with TRBD1. J lost 5 bases, V lost 1 base, and 3 bases had no gene match. The CDR3 is made up of 15 amino acids. Germline lookup yields CDR1 SGHTA and CDR2 FQGNSA. Written as DNA, the CDR3 is TGTGCCAGCAGCTTAGGACAGGGGAAGAATGAAAAACTGTTTTTT. This gives the protein CASSLGQGKNEKLFF.